This T cell receptor (beta chain) came from a study of T cell responses to AZD1222 COVID-19 vaccine. The CDR3 totals 13 residues. The germline CDR1 and CDR2 sequences are GTSNPN and SVGIG (reference sequence). With 4 bases clipped from V and 6 bases from J, the junction kept 7 bases outside the gene matches. Note on this clone: As yet, its antigen is unknown.

Findings and caveats of the study: Without day 14 samples, only post-peak T cell repertoires were studied. CD4 TCRs covered the whole spike, strongest at regions 160-218 and 743-854. Among the donors, most were white British and more were female, and clonal diversity was possibly underestimated. Two AZD1222 administrations were followed by greater Spike-specific TCR breadth and depth.

Here immunoSEQ multiplex PCR was the method, and the copy in TCRdb shows in-frame clones only, minus some. The sample shows 200,000 to 250,000 clones, about 92% of them seen only once. Sequenced here: peripheral blood, sampled on day 0 of MenACWY control vaccination. The TCR originated in an adult in good health. This chain links TRBV30 with TRBJ1-2, with TRBD1 matching 8 bases. This CDR3 is CAWNGQGGHGYTF. The CDR3, as DNA: TGTGCCTGGAATGGACAGGGAGGTCATGGCTACACCTTC.